This T cell receptor beta chain was retrieved from a study of shared clonotypes between healthy human individuals. General study results and limits: It was anticipated that sequencing depth would influence how many clonotypes donors shared.

Worth noting for this clone: The antigen is unknown.

Naive CD4+ cells were CD45RA-selected; the remaining cells were memory. Researchers divided each subset's genomic DNA evenly across several immunoSEQ plates. Measured with immunoSEQ multiplex PCR; TCRdb has only the in-frame clones, and not every one. The sample contains more than 400,000 clones, almost 97% of which appear only once. Germline-derived CDR1 and CDR2 are SGHVS and FQNEAQ. V was clipped by 1 base and J by 5 bases; unmatched bases: 11. This CDR3 is built from 17 residues. The V call is TRBV7-8, the J call TRBJ1-1, with 9 bases lining up with TRBD1. The receptor's source is a woman aged 30 to 39 in good health. The sample was naive CD4+ T cells sorted from blood. Subset of the sample: CD45RA+ positively selected. The chain's CDR3 is CASSLGSKGQGWTEAFF. The CDR3 DNA reads as TGTGCCAGCAGCTTAGGATCCAAGGGACAGGGTTGGACTGAAGCTTTCTTT.